This T cell receptor (beta chain) was recovered during a study of cytomegalovirus exposure and HLA in healthy donors. V shed 0 bases, J shed 8 bases, and the junction held 7 bases outside the gene matches. Germline CDR1 reads SGHVS; CDR2 reads FNYEAQ. The length of the CDR3 is 16 residues. The PCR contained 60 Vbeta and 13 Jbeta primers. Libraries were prepared by immunoSEQ multiplex PCR; TCRdb keeps only in-frame clonotypes and omits some of them. Among about 170,000 clones listed, 71% were seen once. The receptor comes from a girl between 5 and 17 years old in good health and CMV-seronegative. V is TRBV7-6 and J is TRBJ1-4; 9 bases agree with TRBD1. Specimen: PBMCs. Written as DNA, the CDR3 is TGTGCCAGCAGCTTAGCGACCGACAGGGGGGGGGAAAAACTGTTTTTT. This codes for CASSLATDRGGEKLFF.